A selection of T cell receptor beta chains follows, all from one sample in a study of T cell changes during pregnancy in multiple sclerosis. The data were produced by immunoSEQ multiplex PCR, yet TCRdb's version contains in-frame clones alone and is incomplete. The sample yields 75,000 to 95,000 clones, under 95% seen once. The sample in question was peripheral blood, obtained in the first trimester of pregnancy. Receptor source: a female donor with multiple sclerosis, enrolled in a pregnancy study. Each CDR3 is given with its conserved first and last residue. D genes are given only for firm matches. For some rows the clone size is stated as once, few or many, or as a class when expanded; others skip it.

clone_size: -; d_call: -; v_call: TRBV5-4; j_call: TRBJ2-7; cdr3_length: 18; cdr3_aa: CASSLVPPGSAGFMEQYF; cdr3_nt: TGTGCCAGCAGCTTGGTCCCCCCAGGTAGTGCGGGATTTATGGAGCAGTACTTC
clone_size: -; d_call: -; v_call: TRBV7-9; j_call: TRBJ1-2; cdr3_length: 13; cdr3_aa: CASSFAGEYGYTF; cdr3_nt: TGTGCCAGCAGCTTTGCAGGGGAATATGGCTACACCTTC
clone_size: few; d_call: TRBD2; v_call: TRBV5-1; j_call: TRBJ2-1; cdr3_length: 16; cdr3_aa: CASSSGLAGGMNEQFF; cdr3_nt: TGCGCCAGCAGCTCGGGACTAGCGGGAGGAATGAATGAGCAGTTCTTC
clone_size: -; d_call: TRBD1; v_call: TRBV5-1; j_call: TRBJ1-3; cdr3_length: 16; cdr3_aa: CASSISGTGAGNTIYF; cdr3_nt: TGCGCCAGCAGCATTTCCGGGACAGGGGCTGGAAACACCATATATTTT
clone_size: -; d_call: TRBD1; v_call: TRBV5-6; j_call: TRBJ2-7; cdr3_length: 14; cdr3_aa: CASRGRGGLYEQYF; cdr3_nt: TGTGCCAGCAGGGGAAGAGGGGGCCTCTACGAGCAGTACTTC
clone_size: -; d_call: -; v_call: TRBV18; j_call: TRBJ2-1; cdr3_length: 16; cdr3_aa: CASSPSAGSSYNEQFF; cdr3_nt: TGTGCCAGCTCACCATCGGCGGGAAGCTCCTACAATGAGCAGTTCTTC
clone_size: -; d_call: TRBD2; v_call: TRBV5-1; j_call: TRBJ2-2; cdr3_length: 16; cdr3_aa: CASSFPGTSGTGELFF; cdr3_nt: TGCGCCAGCAGCTTTCCCGGGACTAGTGGTACCGGGGAGCTGTTTTTT
clone_size: -; d_call: TRBD2; v_call: TRBV5-1; j_call: TRBJ2-1; cdr3_length: 16; cdr3_aa: CASSLGLAGPRNEQFF; cdr3_nt: TGCGCCAGCAGCCTAGGACTAGCGGGCCCTCGAAATGAGCAGTTCTTC
clone_size: -; d_call: TRBD1; v_call: TRBV28; j_call: TRBJ1-5; cdr3_length: 14; cdr3_aa: CASSVRGLDQPQHF; cdr3_nt: TGTGCCAGCAGTGTCAGGGGGCTCGATCAGCCCCAGCATTTT
clone_size: -; d_call: -; v_call: TRBV5-1; j_call: TRBJ2-1; cdr3_length: 16; cdr3_aa: CASSLEGAGIGNEQFF; cdr3_nt: TGCGCCAGCAGCTTGGAGGGTGCAGGGATCGGTAATGAGCAGTTCTTC
clone_size: -; d_call: -; v_call: TRBV28; j_call: TRBJ1-1; cdr3_length: 13; cdr3_aa: CASSSQRNTEAFF; cdr3_nt: TGTGCCAGCAGTTCACAGAGGAACACTGAAGCTTTCTTT
clone_size: -; d_call: TRBD1; v_call: TRBV29-1; j_call: TRBJ1-3; cdr3_length: 14; cdr3_aa: CSVADRGLGNTIYF; cdr3_nt: TGCAGCGTTGCTGACAGGGGGCTTGGAAACACCATATATTTT
clone_size: -; d_call: TRBD1; v_call: TRBV28; j_call: TRBJ2-7; cdr3_length: 15; cdr3_aa: CASSSPRDRGYEQYF; cdr3_nt: TGTGCCAGCAGCTCCCCTCGTGACAGGGGCTACGAGCAGTACTTC
clone_size: -; d_call: -; v_call: TRBV2; j_call: TRBJ2-1; cdr3_length: 13; cdr3_aa: CASSSQGMGEQFF; cdr3_nt: TGTGCCAGCAGTTCCCAGGGGATGGGTGAGCAGTTCTTC
clone_size: -; d_call: -; v_call: TRBV2; j_call: TRBJ2-1; cdr3_length: 14; cdr3_aa: CASSEVISGNEQFF; cdr3_nt: TGTGCCAGCAGTGAAGTGATTAGCGGCAATGAGCAGTTCTTC
clone_size: -; d_call: TRBD1; v_call: TRBV5-1; j_call: TRBJ2-7; cdr3_length: 14; cdr3_aa: CASSGTGESYEQYF; cdr3_nt: TGCGCCAGCAGCGGAACAGGGGAGTCCTACGAGCAGTACTTC
clone_size: -; d_call: -; v_call: TRBV27; j_call: TRBJ1-1; cdr3_length: 13; cdr3_aa: CASRAQMNTEAFF; cdr3_nt: TGTGCCAGCAGGGCTCAGATGAACACTGAAGCTTTCTTT
clone_size: -; d_call: -; v_call: TRBV5-6; j_call: TRBJ2-1; cdr3_length: 14; cdr3_aa: CASSDRSPYNEQFF; cdr3_nt: TGTGCCAGCTCGGACAGATCCCCTTACAATGAGCAGTTCTTC
clone_size: -; d_call: TRBD2; v_call: TRBV7-6; j_call: TRBJ2-7; cdr3_length: 14; cdr3_aa: CASSPRGGHYEQYF; cdr3_nt: TGTGCCAGCAGCCCGCGCGGGGGGCACTACGAGCAGTACTTC
clone_size: few; d_call: -; v_call: TRBV6-5; j_call: TRBJ2-1; cdr3_length: 16; cdr3_aa: CASSYSRPGSGNEQFF; cdr3_nt: TGTGCCAGCAGTTACTCGAGGCCAGGGTCAGGCAATGAGCAGTTCTTC
clone_size: -; d_call: -; v_call: TRBV4-1; j_call: TRBJ1-5; cdr3_length: 14; cdr3_aa: CASSHVQTGQPQHF; cdr3_nt: TGCGCCAGCAGCCATGTCCAGACTGGTCAGCCCCAGCATTTT
clone_size: -; d_call: TRBD2; v_call: TRBV9; j_call: TRBJ2-1; cdr3_length: 15; cdr3_aa: CASSISGSSYNEQFF; cdr3_nt: TGTGCCAGCAGCATTAGCGGGAGCTCCTACAATGAGCAGTTCTTC
clone_size: -; d_call: -; v_call: TRBV27; j_call: TRBJ2-4; cdr3_length: 13; cdr3_aa: CASRPTAQGIQYF; cdr3_nt: TGTGCCAGCAGACCGACAGCCCAGGGCATTCAGTACTTC
clone_size: -; d_call: TRBD2; v_call: TRBV5-1; j_call: TRBJ2-2; cdr3_length: 16; cdr3_aa: CASSLVTGGPSGELFF; cdr3_nt: TGCGCCAGCAGCTTGGTTACGGGAGGGCCTTCCGGGGAGCTGTTTTTT
clone_size: -; d_call: -; v_call: TRBV2; j_call: TRBJ2-7; cdr3_length: 14; cdr3_aa: CASREQGPTNEQYF; cdr3_nt: TGTGCCAGCAGGGAACAGGGTCCCACTAACGAGCAGTACTTC
clone_size: -; d_call: TRBD1; v_call: TRBV5-1; j_call: TRBJ1-2; cdr3_length: 16; cdr3_aa: CASSLTGQGRNYGYTF; cdr3_nt: TGCGCCAGCAGCTTGACCGGACAGGGGCGGAACTATGGCTACACCTTC
clone_size: -; d_call: -; v_call: TRBV2; j_call: TRBJ2-7; cdr3_length: 12; cdr3_aa: CASRFSEYEQYF; cdr3_nt: TGTGCCAGCAGATTTTCAGAATACGAGCAGTACTTC
clone_size: -; d_call: -; v_call: TRBV5-1; j_call: TRBJ2-3; cdr3_length: 15; cdr3_aa: CAAHPQPQGADTQYF; cdr3_nt: TGCGCCGCCCACCCCCAGCCCCAGGGCGCAGATACGCAGTATTTT
clone_size: -; d_call: TRBD1; v_call: TRBV7-9; j_call: TRBJ2-2; cdr3_length: 15; cdr3_aa: CASSLLGTGAGELFF; cdr3_nt: TGTGCCAGCAGCTTACTGGGAACAGGGGCCGGGGAGCTGTTTTTT
clone_size: once; d_call: TRBD1; v_call: TRBV25-1; j_call: TRBJ1-5; cdr3_length: 16; cdr3_aa: CASSGRDRGFNQPQHF; cdr3_nt: TGTGCCAGCAGTGGCCGGGACAGGGGTTTTAATCAGCCCCAGCATTTT
clone_size: -; d_call: -; v_call: TRBV5-1; j_call: TRBJ2-1; cdr3_length: 12; cdr3_aa: CASSLLGHPQFF; cdr3_nt: TGCGCCAGCAGCTTGTTGGGCCATCCGCAGTTCTTC
clone_size: -; d_call: TRBD1; v_call: TRBV25-1; j_call: TRBJ2-7; cdr3_length: 15; cdr3_aa: CASSAQDRVTGEQYF; cdr3_nt: TGTGCCAGCAGTGCACAAGACAGGGTAACTGGCGAGCAGTACTTC
clone_size: once; d_call: -; v_call: TRBV5-5; j_call: TRBJ2-7; cdr3_length: 15; cdr3_aa: CASSPRVERGPEQYF; cdr3_nt: TGTGCCAGCAGCCCCCGGGTCGAAAGGGGCCCCGAGCAGTACTTC
clone_size: -; d_call: -; v_call: TRBV28; j_call: TRBJ1-2; cdr3_length: 13; cdr3_aa: CASSLETLYGYTF; cdr3_nt: TGTGCCAGCAGTTTGGAGACGCTTTATGGCTACACCTTC
clone_size: -; d_call: TRBD1; v_call: TRBV6-1; j_call: TRBJ1-5; cdr3_length: 14; cdr3_aa: CASSRDSRNQPQHF; cdr3_nt: TGTGCCAGCAGTCGGGACAGCAGGAATCAGCCCCAGCATTTT
clone_size: -; d_call: TRBD1; v_call: TRBV28; j_call: TRBJ1-2; cdr3_length: 14; cdr3_aa: CASSFSDRGIGYTF; cdr3_nt: TGTGCCAGCAGTTTCTCCGACAGGGGGATTGGCTACACCTTC
clone_size: once; d_call: TRBD1; v_call: TRBV5-1; j_call: TRBJ2-3; cdr3_length: 16; cdr3_aa: CASSFITGGIADTQYF; cdr3_nt: TGCGCCAGCAGCTTTATCACAGGGGGAATTGCAGATACGCAGTATTTT
clone_size: -; d_call: -; v_call: TRBV30; j_call: TRBJ2-3; cdr3_length: 14; cdr3_aa: CAWSAGTAADTQYF; cdr3_nt: TGTGCCTGGAGTGCGGGAACGGCAGCAGATACGCAGTATTTT
clone_size: -; d_call: -; v_call: TRBV7-9; j_call: TRBJ2-1; cdr3_length: 15; cdr3_aa: CASSFRSSPGNEQFF; cdr3_nt: TGTGCCAGCAGCTTTCGGTCCTCCCCAGGCAATGAGCAGTTCTTC
clone_size: -; d_call: -; v_call: TRBV29-1; j_call: TRBJ2-7; cdr3_length: 12; cdr3_aa: CSVEGGGHEQYF; cdr3_nt: TGCAGCGTTGAGGGTGGAGGTCACGAGCAGTACTTC
clone_size: -; d_call: -; v_call: TRBV27; j_call: TRBJ1-2; cdr3_length: 14; cdr3_aa: CASSPRGSYYGYTF; cdr3_nt: TGTGCCAGCAGTCCTCGGGGTTCTTACTATGGCTACACCTTC
clone_size: -; d_call: -; v_call: TRBV11-3; j_call: TRBJ2-1; cdr3_length: 13; cdr3_aa: CASGQGITNEQFF; cdr3_nt: TGTGCCAGCGGCCAGGGGATCACCAATGAGCAGTTCTTC
clone_size: once; d_call: TRBD1; v_call: TRBV19; j_call: TRBJ1-2; cdr3_length: 16; cdr3_aa: CASSFAMPGQAYGYTF; cdr3_nt: TGTGCCAGTAGTTTCGCTATGCCGGGACAGGCGTATGGCTACACCTTC
clone_size: -; d_call: TRBD1; v_call: TRBV5-1; j_call: TRBJ1-1; cdr3_length: 15; cdr3_aa: CASSLDGQGLTEAFF; cdr3_nt: TGCGCCAGCAGCTTGGATGGACAGGGCCTCACTGAAGCTTTCTTT
clone_size: -; d_call: -; v_call: TRBV19; j_call: TRBJ2-7; cdr3_length: 14; cdr3_aa: CASSRAGGTYEQYF; cdr3_nt: TGTGCCTCCAGCAGGGCAGGCGGCACCTACGAGCAGTACTTC
clone_size: -; d_call: TRBD1; v_call: TRBV6-5; j_call: TRBJ1-4; cdr3_length: 15; cdr3_aa: CASSFRTGVNEKLFF; cdr3_nt: TGTGCCAGCAGTTTCAGGACAGGGGTTAATGAAAAACTGTTTTTT